The rows below give T cell receptor beta chains drawn from one sample of a study of blood T cell repertoires in COVID-19. TCRdb's table, derived via immunoSEQ multiplex PCR, lists solely in-frame clones and lacks some. The table has a few hundred thousand clones, about nine tenths seen once; the top ten hold 4% to 5%. Sequencing was carried out using PBMCs or T cells enriched from blood (not recorded which). All receptors derive from a man aged 30-40 years who had recovered from COVID-19. The CDR3 runs from the conserved cysteine through the conserved F or W.

CASSSPEVTQYF | TRBJ2-5 | TRBV30
CASSQDNGQDTEAFF | TRBJ1-1 | TRBV4-2
CASSPLWNTEAFF | TRBJ1-1 | TRBV6-5
CASSKGLAYETQYF | TRBJ2-5 | TRBV7-2
CASSQEWGGAGELFF | TRBJ2-2 | TRBV3-1/TRBV3-2
CASSIGSVSRDTQYF | TRBJ2-3 | TRBV19
CASSSRGANEQFF | TRBJ2-1 | TRBV7-9
CATSRVQNYEQYF | TRBJ2-7 | TRBV15
CASSQGDRNSPLHF | TRBJ1-6 | TRBV4-2
CASSHLSGGAPGDEQYF | TRBJ2-7 | TRBV4-1
CASRYITLSGGGEETQYF | TRBJ2-5 | TRBV7-9
CASSLPLAGAEEQYF | TRBJ2-7 | TRBV11-3
CASSDPTRGFGGYTF | TRBJ1-2 | TRBV6-1
CASSLVEDSRSGNTIYF | TRBJ1-3 | TRBV5-6
CASSISVNTEAFF | TRBJ1-1 | TRBV19
CASSPRGLYNEQFF | TRBJ2-1 | TRBV3-1/TRBV3-2
CASIGKDRVDQPQHF | TRBJ1-5 | TRBV19
CASSLNPLTSGVYEQYF | TRBJ2-7 | TRBV7-8